The present TCR beta chain was sequenced within a study of cytomegalovirus exposure and HLA in healthy donors. Trimming took off 3 bases at V and 4 bases at J, with 13 bases between the two ends. The germline CDR1 and CDR2 sequences are SGHRS and YFSETQ. The CDR3 totals 14 residues. Primers: 60 Vbeta forward and 13 Jbeta reverse. Sequenced by immunoSEQ multiplex PCR; TCRdb stores in-frame clones only, minus some. The table records 85,000 to 130,000 clones, roughly 82% of them present only once. Sequenced material: PBMCs. The gene calls are TRBV5-1 and TRBJ1-1, with TRBD1 as a possible D gene (5 bases). The TCR comes from a woman aged 45-65 years in good health and CMV-seropositive. In DNA form, the CDR3 reads TGCGCCAGCAGCTGGAGGGGAATGGTCACTGAAGCTTTCTTT. Encoded protein: CASSWRGMVTEAFF.